The next 2 T cell receptor beta chains were all read from a single sample in a study of post-analysis software for immune sequencing data. Study observations and caveats: Among 5 or 6 TRBV segments more frequent in patients than controls were TRBV5-6, TRBV5-1 and TRBV20-1.

The authors incorporated unique molecular identifiers into the TCR beta cDNA libraries. TCRdb reprocessed the PCR reads with MiXCR, giving one entry per CDR3 protein. This sample has roughly 800,000 distinct CDR3 sequences, with 30% found just once. What these receptors recognize is not known. Sequenced input: blood. All receptors come from a girl aged 10 to 17 with multiple sclerosis.

In regard to this clonotype: This may arise from a read error, as a much more abundant clone is one base away. The rearrangement uses TRBV7-2 and TRBJ2-6, with D unresolved. The CDR3 loop spans 13 amino acids. Trimming left V 6 bases short and J 4 bases short, with 7 bases between. Germline V gene sequence: CDR1 SGHTA, CDR2 FQGNSA. In DNA, the CDR3 is TGTACCAGCAGTAACCCCGGGGCCAACGTCCTGACTTTC. Its translation: CTSSNPGANVLTF.

This clonotype showed up just a few times. This chain joins TRBV6-6 and TRBJ2-3; TRBD2 matches at 7 bases. This CDR3 has 13 residues. After removal of 7 bases from V and 4 bases from J, the junction contained 5 bases not matched to a gene. Germline V lookup: CDR1 MNHNY, CDR2 SVGAGI (reference sequence). CDR3 bases: TGTGCCAGCACCCAACGGGGGGCAGATACGCAGTATTTT. It translates to CASTQRGADTQYF.